Following are 20 T cell receptor beta chains from one sample sequenced in a study of shared clonotypes between healthy human individuals (TCRdb year 2020). Libraries came from the immunoSEQ multiplex PCR assay. Here the immuneACCESS table is served through TCRdb, limited to in-frame sequences with V and J called. Missing clones are a known gap in these copies; in checked studies unresolved V genes cover under half, and the rest lacks a known reason. The sample data list 850,000 to 1,100,000 clones, and approximately 75% of these were observed just once. The ten largest clones capture approximately 0.9% of the sample. The specimen sequenced was memory CD4+ T cells from PBMCs. The meaning of the sample's cell subset or site label: CD45RA-negative fraction. The origin of the receptors is a man aged 18 to 30 in good health. Some clones in this sample may be carry-over from other donors' samples.

The rearrangement links TRBV30 to TRBJ2-7, with D possibly matching TRBD1 (5 bases). CDR3 length equals 12 residues. Looked up from germline, CDR1 is GTSNPN and CDR2 is SVGIG (reference sequence). The V end was cut by 2 bases, the J end by 5 bases, with 10 bases between. The CDR3 region is CAWSWGIDEQYF. The CDR3 nucleotides read TGTGCCTGGAGTTGGGGCATCGACGAGCAGTACTTC.

V and J are TRBV20-1 and TRBJ2-5; no clear D gene. The CDR3 loop spans 11 amino acids. Germline values: CDR1 DFQATT, CDR2 SNEGSKA (reference sequence). Trimming removed 3 bases from V and 5 bases from J, with 7 bases in between. CDR3 loop: CSASKRETQYF. The CDR3, as DNA: TGCAGTGCTAGTAAGCGCGAGACCCAGTACTTC.

The chain carries TRBV5-5 and TRBJ2-3; D is unresolved. This CDR3 is 15 amino acids long. The V gene's germline CDR1 is SGHKS and CDR2 YYEKEE (reference sequence). V gave up 4 bases and J gave up 5 bases, with 17 bases separating them. CDR3 loop: CASSRNFRAVDTQYF. CDR3 DNA sequence: TGTGCCAGCAGCAGAAATTTTAGGGCGGTAGATACGCAGTATTTT.

The rearrangement uses TRBV5-1 and TRBJ1-4; perhaps TRBD1 as D (6 bases). The CDR3 extends over 16 amino acids. Germline assignment: CDR1 SGHRS and CDR2 YFSETQ. Trimming pared 3 bases from V and 8 bases from J, leaving 20 bases between. The CDR3 nucleotides read TGCGCCAGCAGCTCATTCGGGCAGGGGAAGGAGGAAAAACTGTTTTTT. Translated, it gives CASSSFGQGKEEKLFF.

J is TRBJ2-5 and V is TRBV28; D is perhaps TRBD2 (7 bases). The length of the CDR3 is 13 residues. The germline V gene encodes CDR1 MDHEN and CDR2 SYDVKM. V lost 3 bases and J lost 7, with 12 bases in between. This CDR3 is CASSLRGGATQYF. The CDR3 coding sequence is TGTGCCAGCAGTTTGAGGGGGGGTGCGACCCAGTACTTC.

On this clone itself: This may be a read error, as it is one base from a much larger clone. This specimen includes other DNA sequences encoding the same CDR3. The V and J genes are TRBV28 and TRBJ2-3, with D uncertain. V lost 6 bases to trimming and J lost 0 bases, with 7 bases between them. From germline, CDR1 is MDHEN and CDR2 SYDVKM. The CDR3 is made up of 13 amino acids. This chain's CDR3 is CASSFGSTDTQYF. DNA for the CDR3: TGTGCCAGCAGCTTCGGGAGCACAGATACGCAGTATTTT.

This clone was recorded a few times. The rearrangement uses TRBV29-1 and TRBJ2-3; 9 bases match TRBD2. CDR1 SQVTM and CDR2 ANQGSEA come from the germline V gene. The CDR3 is 20 residues long. V gave up 0 bases and J gave up 0 bases; unmatched junction bases: 16. CDR3 residues: CSVEDRGETSGFLSTDTQYF. Written as DNA, the CDR3 is TGCAGCGTTGAAGATCGGGGCGAAACTAGCGGGTTTCTCAGCACAGATACGCAGTATTTT.

The chain employs TRBV28 and TRBJ1-2; no firm D call. This CDR3 is built from 14 residues. With 8 bases removed from V and 0 bases from J, the gap between germline ends came to 13 bases. Germline V gene data show CDR1 as MDHEN and CDR2 as SYDVKM. The DNA of the CDR3 is TGTGCCAGCCGACCGATCGGGGCTAACTATGGCTACACCTTC. It codes for CASRPIGANYGYTF.

J is TRBJ2-1 and V is TRBV5-1; 7 bases fit TRBD2. The V gene end was trimmed by 4 bases and the J gene end by 7 bases; junction bases not matched to a gene: 14. Per germline, CDR1 SGHRS and CDR2 YFSETQ. CDR3 length: 16 residues. The CDR3 sequence: CASSPQRGLLGNEQFF. The CDR3, as DNA: TGCGCCAGCAGCCCTCAGCGGGGTCTCCTAGGGAATGAGCAGTTCTTC.

The rearrangement links TRBV19 to TRBJ1-5; no reliable D call. Between the trimmed V and J ends, which lost 9 bases and 0 bases, there was a span of 15 bases. The CDR3 contains 15 residues. Germline lookup yields CDR1 LNHDA and CDR2 SQIVND (reference sequence). Here the CDR3 DNA reads TGTGCCAGCAATCGGGGTCCTCTTAGCAATCAGCCCCAGCATTTT. Amino acids: CASNRGPLSNQPQHF. Filled out from reference TRBV19 and TRBJ1-5, the complete variable domain reads DGGITQSPKYLFRKEGQNVTLSCEQNLNHDAMYWYRQDPGQGLRLIYYSQIVNDFQKGDIAEGYSVSREKKESFPLTVTSAQKNPTAFYLCASNRGPLSNQPQHFGDGTRLSIL.

The chain carries TRBV2 and TRBJ2-3; TRBD2 matches at 11 bases. The V segment lost 6 bases and the J segment 0 bases; nucleotides outside the gene matches: 8. CDR1 is SNHLY and CDR2 is FYNNEI in the germline V gene. The CDR3 spans 17 residues. The DNA for the CDR3 is TGTGCCAGCAGGTGGACAGCTAGCGGGAGGAGCACAGATACGCAGTATTTT. Amino acid sequence: CASRWTASGRSTDTQYF.

The chain couples TRBV2 to TRBJ2-1; 9 nucleotides match TRBD2. Germline V CDR1 and CDR2: SNHLY, FYNNEI. This CDR3 is built from 15 residues. Unmatched junction bases numbered 7, after V lost 7 bases and J lost 3 bases. CDR3 bases: TGTGCCAGCAAAAAGACGCGGGAGGGCTACAATGAGCAGTTCTTC. It codes for CASKKTREGYNEQFF.

This clone was seen ten or more times. The V call is TRBV19, the J call TRBJ1-2; TRBD1 might be the D (5 bases). Germline values: CDR1 LNHDA, CDR2 SQIVND (reference sequence). V lost 4 bases to trimming and J lost 2 bases, with 11 bases between them. The length of the CDR3 is 14 residues. CDR3 DNA: TGTGCCAGTAGTACCGTCGGGACCAACTATGGCTACACCTTC. Protein product: CASSTVGTNYGYTF.

This chain links TRBV12-5 with TRBJ1-3; D is unclear. The ends were cut back, 1 base at V and 4 bases at J, with 5 bases in the middle. CDR1 is LGHNT and CDR2 is FRNRAP in the germline V gene. The CDR3 length is 13 residues. CDR3 DNA sequence: TGTGCTAGTGGTTTGGCGCCCGGAAACACCATATATTTT. Encoded protein: CASGLAPGNTIYF.

J is TRBJ2-1 and V is TRBV5-4, with 8 bases fitting TRBD2. The CDR3 totals 16 residues. J lost 4 bases, V lost 4 bases, and 10 bases had no gene match. The germline gives CDR1 SGHNT, CDR2 YYREEE (reference sequence). This chain's CDR3 is CASSEPTSGYYNEQFF. CDR3 DNA: TGTGCCAGCAGCGAACCTACTAGCGGATATTACAATGAGCAGTTCTTC. Looking up the rest from reference TRBV5-4 and TRBJ2-1 gives the full variable domain: ETGVTQSPTHLIKTRGQQVTLRCSSQSGHNTVSWYQQALGQGPQFIFQYYREEENGRGNFPPRFSGLQFPNYSSELNVNALELDDSALYLCASSEPTSGYYNEQFFGPGTRLTVL.

Only one count was recorded for this clone. The chain links TRBV19 to TRBJ2-2; TRBD1 matches 8 bases. V shed 5 bases and J 7 bases; nucleotides not matched to a gene: 9. CDR3 size: 15 residues. Germline V gene sequence: CDR1 LNHDA, CDR2 SQIVND (reference sequence). This CDR3 is CASSPPRGLFGELFF. Here the CDR3 DNA reads TGTGCCAGTAGTCCCCCCAGGGGGCTGTTCGGGGAGCTGTTTTTT.

The chain has TRBV7-9 and TRBJ2-1; 7 bases are a match to TRBD2. Germline V gene data show CDR1 as SEHNR and CDR2 as FQNEAQ (reference sequence). The CDR3 is made up of 15 amino acids. V shed 8 bases, J shed 4 bases, and the junction held 11 bases outside the gene matches. This CDR3 reads CASAGWAREYNEQFF. CDR3 nucleotide sequence: TGTGCCAGCGCCGGGTGGGCGCGGGAGTACAATGAGCAGTTCTTC.

About this clone: This sample also contains other DNA sequences that code for the same CDR3. The chain uses TRBV5-1 and TRBJ2-3, with a possible D match to TRBD2 (6 bases). Per the germline V gene, CDR1 is SGHRS and CDR2 is YFSETQ. The CDR3 runs to 16 residues. V dropped 0 bases and J dropped 0 bases, with 11 bases sitting between them. The CDR3 loop reads CASSLVRGTSTDTQYF. The CDR3 DNA sequence: TGCGCCAGCAGCTTGGTTCGGGGGACTAGCACAGATACGCAGTATTTT.

The rearrangement joins TRBV18 to TRBJ2-1, with 12 bases that match TRBD2. The CDR3 runs 15 residues. In germline, CDR1 is KGHSH, CDR2 LQKENI. Trimming cost V 6 bases and J 6 bases; bases outside gene matches: 6. The CDR3 coding sequence is TGTGCCAGCTCCCCCCGGGGACTAGCGGGCAATGAGCAGTTCTTC. Translating it yields CASSPRGLAGNEQFF.

Ten or more counts support this clone. V usage is TRBV10-3 and J usage is TRBJ1-2, with D perhaps matching TRBD1 (6 bases). Germline V gene data show CDR1 as ENHRY and CDR2 as SYGVKD. This CDR3 comprises 14 residues. The V end lost 7 bases, the J end lost 5 bases, and 17 bases lay between the germline ends. This chain's CDR3 is CAINTGTSHYGYTF. CDR3 DNA: TGTGCCATCAATACCGGGACATCACATTATGGCTACACCTTC.